The rows below give T cell receptor beta chains drawn from one sample of a study of shared clonotypes between healthy human individuals. The protocol was immunoSEQ multiplex PCR, while the TCRdb copy is restricted to in-frame clones and leaves out a portion. The top ten clones hold 12% of a sample with 500,000 to 650,000 clones, about 80% of them seen once. Sequencing input: PBMCs. The receptors shown here come from a middle-aged woman in good health. Some clones in this sample may be carry-over from other donors' samples. Both conserved end residues are part of each CDR3. A D gene is named only where the DNA matches it firmly. Size values are once, few and many counts, or a class for expanded clones, and some rows have none.

J,V,D,size,DNA,CDR3
TRBJ2-2,TRBV27,-,-,TGTGCCAGCAGTTTTTGGCTGGGGTTCAACACCGGGGAGCTGTTTTTT,CASSFWLGFNTGELFF
TRBJ2-7,TRBV4-1,-,-,TGCGCCAGCAGCCAAGCCGAGCAGGTTGGGGGCGAGCAGTACTTC,CASSQAEQVGGEQYF
TRBJ2-1,TRBV10-3,TRBD2,-,TGTGCCATCAGTGCCCAGCGGGAGGGCAATGAGCAGTTCTTC,CAISAQREGNEQFF
TRBJ2-5,TRBV7-2,-,-,TGTGCCAGCAGCTCGATAATGTACCAAGAGACCCAGTACTTC,CASSSIMYQETQYF
TRBJ2-1,TRBV25-1,TRBD2,-,TGTGCCAGCACGGCTAGCGGGAGTTACAATGAGCAGTTCTTC,CASTASGSYNEQFF
TRBJ1-5,TRBV28,-,-,TGTGCCAGCAGTCCGACATGGGGCAAGCCCCAGCATTTT,CASSPTWGKPQHF
TRBJ2-7,TRBV21-1,-,few,TGTGCCAGCAGCCCCGCCCTCTACGAGCAGTACTTC,CASSPALYEQYF
TRBJ2-1,TRBV25-1,-,-,TGTGCCAGCAGTGAGGGGCTCCATGAGCAGTTCTTC,CASSEGLHEQFF
TRBJ2-5,TRBV5-1,-,-,TGCGCCAGCAGCTTGGCCCCAGGGATGGAGACCCAGTACTTC,CASSLAPGMETQYF
TRBJ1-5,TRBV6-1,-,-,TGTGCCAGCACCCCCTCGGGGAAGGCTCAGCCCCAGCATTTT,CASTPSGKAQPQHF
TRBJ2-1,TRBV7-9,-,-,TGTGCCAGCAGCCGACAGGACGACTACAATGAGCAGTTCTTC,CASSRQDDYNEQFF
TRBJ1-1,TRBV27,-,-,TGTGCCAGCACCCCCAGCGGACAGAGAAACATGAACACTGAAGCTTTCTTT,CASTPSGQRNMNTEAFF
TRBJ2-1,TRBV10-2,TRBD1,once,TGCGCCAGCAGCCGTAGGACAGGGTACGATGAGCAGTTCTTC,CASSRRTGYDEQFF
TRBJ2-7,TRBV28,TRBD2,-,TGTGCCAGCAGTCCTGGGGGGACTAGCGGACTTTACGAGCAGTACTTC,CASSPGGTSGLYEQYF
TRBJ1-3,TRBV7-9,-,-,TGTGCCAGCAGCTTCACACACCTCGGGGGCACCATATATTTT,CASSFTHLGGTIYF
TRBJ2-5,TRBV10-3,-,once,TGTGCCATCAGTGATCAGGGGAGAGAGACCCAGTACTTC,CAISDQGRETQYF
TRBJ1-1,TRBV6-4,TRBD1,-,TGTGCCAGCAGTGTGGACAGGGCGGCCACTGAAGCTTTCTTT,CASSVDRAATEAFF
TRBJ2-1,TRBV11-3,-,-,TGTGCCAGCAGCTTAGAGGTGTACAATGAGCAGTTCTTC,CASSLEVYNEQFF
TRBJ2-3,TRBV10-3,TRBD2,-,TGTGCCTCAGCGGCCGGGAGGGGGGGAACAGATACGCAGTATTTT,CASAAGRGGTDTQYF
TRBJ2-2,TRBV7-3,-,-,TGTGCCAGCAGCGCTAACACCGGGGAGCTGTTTTTT,CASSANTGELFF
TRBJ2-7,TRBV5-8,TRBD1,-,TGTGCCAGCATCCGACAGGGGTCCGGGGGAGAGCAGTACTTC,CASIRQGSGGEQYF
TRBJ2-7,TRBV28,TRBD2,-,TGTGCCAGCAGTCCCACCGGGACTAGCGGGAGGGCTCGGCAGTACTTC,CASSPTGTSGRARQYF
TRBJ2-2,TRBV2,TRBD1,-,TGTGCCAGCACTGGACAGGGGGTGACCGGGGAGCTGTTTTTT,CASTGQGVTGELFF
TRBJ1-5,TRBV5-1,-,-,TGCGCCAGCAGCCCACAGGGAAGGGATCAGCCCCAGCATTTT,CASSPQGRDQPQHF
TRBJ2-7,TRBV10-3,TRBD1,-,TGTGCCAGCAGAGATCCAGGGACAGGGGACTACGAGCAGTACTTC,CASRDPGTGDYEQYF
TRBJ2-7,TRBV7-6,-,-,TGTGCCAGCAGCGCTGCTGGCGGCGAGCAGTACTTC,CASSAAGGEQYF
TRBJ1-2,TRBV15,-,few,TGTGCCACCAGCAGAGACAACGACGGGGGCTATGGCTACACCTTC,CATSRDNDGGYGYTF
TRBJ1-4,TRBV28,-,-,TGTGCCAGCAGTGCCGGGACCTGGAATGAAAAACTGTTTTTT,CASSAGTWNEKLFF
TRBJ2-5,TRBV10-3,TRBD1,few,TGTGCCATCAGCGACGGACAGGTCGCAGAGACCCAGTACTTC,CAISDGQVAETQYF
TRBJ2-1,TRBV7-2,TRBD2,-,TGTGCCAGCAGCTTACCTCGAGGGGGACTAGCGGGTACTAATGAGCAGTTCTTC,CASSLPRGGLAGTNEQFF
TRBJ1-2,TRBV7-3,-,-,TGTGCCAGCAGCTTAACGGGCCAGGACCATGGCTACACCTTC,CASSLTGQDHGYTF
TRBJ2-5,TRBV9,TRBD1,-,TGTGCCAGCAGCGGCCTACCGGGACAGAACCAAGAGACCCAGTACTTC,CASSGLPGQNQETQYF
TRBJ1-2,TRBV30,-,-,TGTGCCTGGAGTGTTGGCCGGACAGCTGGCTACACCTTC,CAWSVGRTAGYTF
TRBJ2-2,TRBV28,TRBD2,-,TGTGCCAGCAGTACATGGGGACTAGCGGGAAGCCGTGGCGGGGAGCTGTTTTTT,CASSTWGLAGSRGGELFF
TRBJ2-2,TRBV9,-,-,TGTGCCAGCAGCGTAAGACGGGAGCTTGCCGGGGAGCTGTTTTTT,CASSVRRELAGELFF
TRBJ2-2,TRBV11-2,TRBD1,-,TGTGCCAGCAGCCCCGACAGGGTAGACGGGGAGCTGTTTTTT,CASSPDRVDGELFF
TRBJ2-7,TRBV6-6,-,-,TGTGCCAGCAGTTACGAGGAAACGGGCTCCTACGAGCAGTACTTC,CASSYEETGSYEQYF
TRBJ2-5,TRBV18,-,few,TGTGCCAGCTCACCAACCCAAGAGACCCAGTACTTC,CASSPTQETQYF
TRBJ2-2,TRBV13,TRBD2,-,TGTGCCAGCAGCTTAAATCGGCTAGCGGGAGTGGGGACCGGGGAGCTGTTTTTT,CASSLNRLAGVGTGELFF
TRBJ2-2,TRBV11-2,TRBD2,few,TGTGCCAGCAGCCATTGGGGACTAGCGGCCGGGGAGCTGTTTTTT,CASSHWGLAAGELFF
TRBJ1-6,TRBV30,-,-,TGTGCCTGGAAGCCCGTTTATAATTCACCCCTCCACTTT,CAWKPVYNSPLHF
TRBJ2-2,TRBV5-1,-,-,TGCGCCAGCACCACGAACACCGGGGAGCTGTTTTTT,CASTTNTGELFF
TRBJ1-5,TRBV5-6,-,-,TGTGCCAGCAGCTTTGTGGGGAGCAATCAGCCCCAGCATTTT,CASSFVGSNQPQHF
TRBJ2-2,TRBV5-1,TRBD2,-,TGCGCCAGCAGCCTCTCGCCGGGACTATCAGCGAACACCGGGGAGCTGTTTTTT,CASSLSPGLSANTGELFF
TRBJ1-1,TRBV5-1,-,-,TGCGCCAGCAGCCCCGACGCCAGGGGTCGCGCTTTCTTT,CASSPDARGRAFF
TRBJ2-5,TRBV2,TRBD2,-,TGTGCCAGCACGGCGGGAGGGGCCCGCGGGGAGACCCAGTACTTC,CASTAGGARGETQYF
TRBJ2-1,TRBV7-2,TRBD2,-,TGTGCCAGCAGCTCCTATAGCGGGCCGCCCCACAATGAGCAGTTCTTC,CASSSYSGPPHNEQFF
TRBJ2-4,TRBV28,-,-,TGTGCCAGCAGTTTTTTTTCGGGACGAGCTCGTGGTATTCAGTACTTC,CASSFFSGRARGIQYF
TRBJ2-7,TRBV7-2,TRBD1,-,TGTGCCAGCAGAACTCGACAGGGATCCTACGAGCAGTACTTC,CASRTRQGSYEQYF
TRBJ2-3,TRBV5-1,-,-,TGCGCCAGCAGCTTGAGGGTCCCAGATACGCAGTATTTT,CASSLRVPDTQYF
TRBJ2-7,TRBV14,-,-,TGTGCCAGCAGCCCCGGGGTTTTGTCCGAGCAGTACTTC,CASSPGVLSEQYF
TRBJ2-6,TRBV6-4,-,-,TGTGCCAGCAGTGACTCGATCCTGGGGGATTCCCCCTCTGGGGCCAACGTCCTGACTTTC,CASSDSILGDSPSGANVLTF